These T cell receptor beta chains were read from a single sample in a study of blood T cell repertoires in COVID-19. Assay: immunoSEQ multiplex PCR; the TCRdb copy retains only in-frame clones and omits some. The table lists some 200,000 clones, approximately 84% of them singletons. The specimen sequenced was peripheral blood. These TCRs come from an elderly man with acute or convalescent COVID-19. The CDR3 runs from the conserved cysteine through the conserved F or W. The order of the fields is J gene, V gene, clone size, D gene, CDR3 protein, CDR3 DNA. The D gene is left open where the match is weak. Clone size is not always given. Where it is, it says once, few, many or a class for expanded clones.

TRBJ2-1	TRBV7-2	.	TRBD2	CASSKLGLATYNEQFF	TGTGCCAGCAGTAAACTAGGACTAGCGACCTACAATGAGCAGTTCTTC
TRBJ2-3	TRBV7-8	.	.	CASSLLSSPSTDTQYF	TGTGCCAGCAGTTTGCTGAGCTCCCCGAGCACAGATACGCAGTATTTT
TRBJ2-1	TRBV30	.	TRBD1	CAWAPGQGWNEQFF	TGTGCCTGGGCTCCGGGACAGGGATGGAATGAGCAGTTCTTC
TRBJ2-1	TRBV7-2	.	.	CASSSEIPNEQFF	TGTGCCAGCAGCTCAGAAATCCCCAATGAGCAGTTCTTC
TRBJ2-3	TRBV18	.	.	CASSPPSAPDTQYF	TGTGCCAGCTCACCACCGAGCGCCCCAGATACGCAGTATTTT
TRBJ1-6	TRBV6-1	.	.	CASSEAVQGNSPLHF	TGTGCCAGCAGTGAAGCTGTACAGGGAAATTCACCCCTCCACTTT
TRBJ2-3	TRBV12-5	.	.	CASGLGLADGADTQYF	TGTGCTAGTGGTTTGGGTTTAGCGGACGGGGCAGATACGCAGTATTTT
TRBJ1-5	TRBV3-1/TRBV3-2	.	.	CASSETGSNQPQHF	TGTGCCAGCAGCGAAACAGGGAGCAATCAGCCCCAGCATTTT
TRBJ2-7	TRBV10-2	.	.	CATRWGQGSYEQYF	TGCGCCACCCGCTGGGGCCAGGGCTCCTACGAGCAGTACTTC
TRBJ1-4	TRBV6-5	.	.	CASSYGRGAGEKLFF	TGTGCCAGCAGTTACGGTCGGGGGGCTGGGGAAAAACTGTTTTTT
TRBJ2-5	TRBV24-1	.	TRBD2	CATSGGLAGQETQYF	TGTGCCACCAGTGGGGGACTAGCGGGACAAGAGACCCAGTACTTC
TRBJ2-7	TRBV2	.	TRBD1	CASSEGTRLWDRGKAYEQYF	TGTGCCAGCAGTGAAGGAACTCGGCTGTGGGACAGGGGTAAGGCCTACGAGCAGTACTTC
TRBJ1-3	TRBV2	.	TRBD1	CASRRQGAAGNTIYF	TGTGCCAGCAGGAGACAGGGCGCGGCTGGAAACACCATATATTTT
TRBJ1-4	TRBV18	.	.	CASSPLAGTNEKLFF	TGTGCCAGCTCGCCACTGGCAGGGACTAATGAAAAACTGTTTTTT
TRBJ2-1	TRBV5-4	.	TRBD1	CASRQRTGVGNEQFF	TGTGCCAGCAGGCAGAGGACAGGGGTTGGGAATGAGCAGTTCTTC
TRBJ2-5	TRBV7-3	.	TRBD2	CASSSGLADQETQYF	TGTGCCAGCAGCTCGGGACTAGCGGACCAAGAGACCCAGTACTTC
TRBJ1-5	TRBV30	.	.	CAWSKQVGNQPQHF	TGTGCCTGGAGTAAACAGGTCGGCAATCAGCCCCAGCATTTT
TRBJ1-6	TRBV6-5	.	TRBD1	CASGQEYNSPLHF	TGTGCCAGCGGACAGGAGTATAATTCACCCCTCCACTTT
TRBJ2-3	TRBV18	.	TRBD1	CASSPIEGTGTSTDTQYF	TGTGCCAGCTCACCGATCGAGGGGACAGGGACCAGCACAGATACGCAGTATTTT
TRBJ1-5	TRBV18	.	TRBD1	CASSPGQGSINQPQHF	TGTGCCAGCTCACCAGGACAGGGGAGCATCAATCAGCCCCAGCATTTT
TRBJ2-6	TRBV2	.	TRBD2	CASRKRDSGANVLTF	TGTGCCAGCAGAAAGCGGGACTCTGGGGCCAACGTCCTGACTTTC
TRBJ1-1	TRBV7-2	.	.	CASSLATSNTEAFF	TGTGCCAGCAGCTTAGCCACTTCTAACACTGAAGCTTTCTTT
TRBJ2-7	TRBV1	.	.	CTSSQEPGLAGVDEQYF	TGCACCAGCAGCCAGGAACCGGGACTAGCGGGAGTTGACGAGCAGTACTTC
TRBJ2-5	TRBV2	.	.	CAGRTGQETQYF	TGTGCCGGGAGGACAGGCCAAGAGACCCAGTACTTC
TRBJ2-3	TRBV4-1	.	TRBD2	CASSHLDRGRGTSRQYF	TGCGCCAGCAGCCACTTGGACAGAGGCAGGGGGACTAGCCGCCAGTATTTT
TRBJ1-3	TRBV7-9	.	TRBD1	CASSSRRTGDGNTIYF	TGTGCCAGCAGCTCGAGGCGGACAGGGGACGGAAACACCATATATTTT
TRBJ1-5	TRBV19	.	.	CASSMPGSNQPQHF	TGTGCCAGTAGTATGCCCGGTAGCAATCAGCCCCAGCATTTT
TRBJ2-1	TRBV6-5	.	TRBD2	CASSYSSGGGLNEQFF	TGTGCCAGCAGTTACTCTAGCGGGGGGGGTCTTAATGAGCAGTTCTTC
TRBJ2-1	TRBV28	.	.	CASRPTGSSYNEQFF	TGTGCCAGCAGACCCACAGGGAGCTCCTACAATGAGCAGTTCTTC
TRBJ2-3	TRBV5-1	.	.	CASSPIGGDTDTQYF	TGCGCCAGCAGCCCGATAGGGGGGGACACAGATACGCAGTATTTT
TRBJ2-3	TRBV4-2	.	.	CASSQGASTDTQYF	TGTGCCAGCAGCCAAGGGGCTAGCACAGATACGCAGTATTTT
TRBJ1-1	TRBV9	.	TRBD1	CASSAGQGGTEAFF	TGTGCCAGCAGCGCGGGACAGGGCGGCACTGAAGCTTTCTTT
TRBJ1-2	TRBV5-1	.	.	CASSYGGDHYTF	TGCGCCAGCAGCTATGGAGGGGACCACTACACCTTC
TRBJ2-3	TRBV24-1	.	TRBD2	CATSVAGLASDTQYF	TGTGCCACCAGCGTTGCGGGACTAGCCTCAGATACGCAGTATTTT
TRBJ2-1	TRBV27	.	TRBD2	CASSFGLAGGSEQFF	TGTGCCAGCAGTTTCGGACTAGCGGGAGGGAGTGAGCAGTTCTTC
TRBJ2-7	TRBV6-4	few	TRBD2	CASSDGSGRALSHEQYF	TGTGCCAGCAGTGATGGTAGCGGGAGGGCCCTCAGCCACGAGCAGTACTTC
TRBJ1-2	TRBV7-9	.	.	CASSRQALYGYTF	TGTGCCAGCAGCCGACAGGCCCTTTACGGCTACACCTTC
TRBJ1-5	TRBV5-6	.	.	CASSSRGQPQHF	TGTGCCAGCAGTTCCAGGGGTCAGCCCCAGCATTTT
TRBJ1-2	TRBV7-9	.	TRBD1	CASSLGAGQVSGYTF	TGTGCCAGCAGCTTAGGAGCGGGACAGGTTTCAGGCTACACCTTC
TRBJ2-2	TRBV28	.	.	CASSFWQGNTGELFF	TGTGCCAGCAGTTTCTGGCAGGGCAACACCGGGGAGCTGTTTTTT
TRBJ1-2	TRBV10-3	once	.	CAISGGRRDSGYTF	TGTGCCATCAGTGGGGGCAGAAGGGATAGTGGCTACACCTTC
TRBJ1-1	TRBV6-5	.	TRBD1	CASSYRRTGATEAFF	TGTGCCAGCAGTTACCGACGGACAGGGGCGACTGAAGCTTTCTTT
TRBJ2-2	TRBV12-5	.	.	CASGLPGGPRTGELFF	TGTGCTAGTGGCCTCCCCGGAGGGCCAAGGACCGGGGAGCTGTTTTTT
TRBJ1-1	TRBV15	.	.	CATSRDPGATEAFF	TGTGCCACCAGCAGAGATCCGGGAGCCACTGAAGCTTTCTTT
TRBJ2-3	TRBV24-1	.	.	CATSDWRGGDTDTQYF	TGTGCCACCAGTGATTGGCGGGGAGGCGACACAGATACGCAGTATTTT
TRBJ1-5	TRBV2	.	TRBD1	CASSRDRGNNQPQHF	TGTGCCAGCAGTAGGGACAGGGGTAACAATCAGCCCCAGCATTTT
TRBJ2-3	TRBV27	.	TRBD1	CASKGDRVMGTDTQYF	TGTGCCAGCAAGGGGGACAGGGTAATGGGGACAGATACGCAGTATTTT
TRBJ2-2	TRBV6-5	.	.	CASFLGAGTGELFF	TGTGCCAGCTTCTTGGGGGCAGGCACCGGGGAGCTGTTTTTT
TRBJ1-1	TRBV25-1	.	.	CASSESGDTEAFF	TGTGCCAGCAGTGAATCAGGGGACACTGAAGCTTTCTTT
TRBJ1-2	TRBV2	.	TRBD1	CASSEGPGGDYGYTF	TGTGCCAGCAGTGAAGGGCCAGGGGGCGACTATGGCTACACCTTC
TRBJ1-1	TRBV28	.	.	CASYTRWGPRDTEAFF	TGTGCCAGCTACACAAGGTGGGGGCCAAGGGACACTGAAGCTTTCTTT
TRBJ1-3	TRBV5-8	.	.	CASSLRKSVYTIYF	TGTGCCAGCAGCTTGCGGAAAAGCGTCTACACCATATATTTT
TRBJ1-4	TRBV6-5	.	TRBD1	CAILRQGEDEKLFF	TGTGCCATACTTCGACAGGGGGAAGATGAAAAACTGTTTTTT
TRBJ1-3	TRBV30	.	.	CAWRSAQGRSGNTIYF	TGTGCCTGGAGGTCAGCCCAGGGGCGCTCTGGAAACACCATATATTTT
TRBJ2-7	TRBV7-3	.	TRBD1	CASSPDRGYTYEQYF	TGTGCCAGCAGCCCAGACAGGGGTTACACCTACGAGCAGTACTTC